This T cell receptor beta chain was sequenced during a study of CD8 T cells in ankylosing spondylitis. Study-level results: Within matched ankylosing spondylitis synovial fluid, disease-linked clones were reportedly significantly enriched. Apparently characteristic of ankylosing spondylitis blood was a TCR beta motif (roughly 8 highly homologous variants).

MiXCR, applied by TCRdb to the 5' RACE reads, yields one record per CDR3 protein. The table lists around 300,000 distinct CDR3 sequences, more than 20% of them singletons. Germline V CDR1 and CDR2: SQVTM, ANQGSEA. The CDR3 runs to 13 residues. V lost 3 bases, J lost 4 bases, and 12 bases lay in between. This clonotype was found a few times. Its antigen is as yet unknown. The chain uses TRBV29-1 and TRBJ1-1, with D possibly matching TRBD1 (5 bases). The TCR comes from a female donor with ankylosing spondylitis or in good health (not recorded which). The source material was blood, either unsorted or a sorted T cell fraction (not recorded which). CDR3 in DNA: TGCAGCGTTGAGAGGCAGGGCGGCACTGAAGCTTTCTTT. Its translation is CSVERQGGTEAFF. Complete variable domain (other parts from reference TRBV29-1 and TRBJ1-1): SAVISQKPSRDICQRGTSLTIQCQVDSQVTMMFWYRQQPGQSLTLIATANQGSEATYESGFVIDKFPISRPNLTFSTLTVSNMSPEDSSIYLCSVERQGGTEAFFGQGTRLTVV.